The next 29 T cell receptor beta chains were all read from a single sample in a study of cytomegalovirus exposure and HLA in healthy donors. The PCR employed 60 Vbeta primers together with 13 Jbeta primers. Data came from immunoSEQ multiplex PCR; TCRdb stores just in-frame clones and leaves some out. The record lists 56,000 or so clones, of which the ten most abundant hold more than 25%. Sequenced material: PBMCs. The receptors shown here come from a man aged 40-55 years in good health and CMV-seropositive.

The chain uses TRBV5-5 and TRBJ1-5; 7 bases align to TRBD1. The CDR3 covers 14 residues. Trimming cost V 1 base and J 7 bases; bases outside gene matches: 5. Germline CDR1 and CDR2: SGHKS and YYEKEE (reference sequence). The CDR3 DNA reads as TGTGCCAGCAGCTTGACAGGGGTGAACCAGCCCCAGCATTTT. This sequence encodes CASSLTGVNQPQHF.

V and J are TRBV10-3 and TRBJ2-5; D may be TRBD1 (6 bases). V was trimmed by 1 base and J by 1 base, leaving 7 bases between them. Germline loops: CDR1 ENHRY, CDR2 SYGVKD. The CDR3 length is 14 residues. The CDR3 nucleotides are TGTGCCATCAGTGAGTGGGGGCCCCAAGAGACCCAGTACTTC. Its translation is CAISEWGPQETQYF.

V gene TRBV11-2 combines with J gene TRBJ2-5; TRBD1 aligns across 7 bases. The V and J ends lost 5 bases and 3 bases, in that order; junction bases with no gene match: 6. Germline V gene lookup returns CDR1 SGHAT and CDR2 FQNNGV. CDR3 length: 14 residues. CDR3 region: CASSETGAKETQYF. CDR3 DNA sequence: TGTGCCAGCAGCGAAACAGGGGCAAAAGAGACCCAGTACTTC.

The rearrangement links TRBV30 to TRBJ1-6, with TRBD1 matching 7 bases. V trimming: 0 bases; J trimming: 9 bases; junction bases outside the gene matches: 5. This CDR3 is built from 14 residues. Germline CDR1 is GTSNPN and CDR2 is SVGIG (reference sequence). The CDR3 region has the DNA TGTGCCTGGAGTGTCCGACAGGGAGGTTCACCCCTCCACTTT. Translated, it gives CAWSVRQGGSPLHF.

A remark on this clone: The junction does not match germline at one end; this may be a read error. The genes are TRBV7-7 and TRBJ2-5, with 7 bases aligning to TRBD2. The CDR3 consists of 16 residues. The germline V gene has CDR1 SSHAT and CDR2 FNYEAQ (reference sequence). The CDR3 sequence is CASSFTSELFQETQYF. The CDR3 nucleotides read TGTGCTAGCAGCTTCACTAGCGAACTTTTTCAAGAGACCCAGTACTTC.

The rearrangement joins TRBV19 to TRBJ1-5; the D is unclear. This CDR3 is 13 amino acids long. CDR1 LNHDA and CDR2 SQIVND come from the germline V gene (reference sequence). V was cut by 3 bases and J by 1 base, with 4 bases left in between. Here the CDR3 DNA reads TGTGCCAGTAGTATTCAGAGCAATCAGCCCCAGCATTTT. The encoded protein is CASSIQSNQPQHF.

Comment on this clone: Relative to the germline gene, one junction end is altered; a read error may explain this. The rearrangement uses TRBV19 and TRBJ2-5; D is perhaps TRBD2 (6 bases). From germline, CDR1 is LNHDA and CDR2 SQIVND (reference sequence). CDR3 size: 13 residues. The CDR3 DNA is TGTGCCAGTAGTTCTCGGGGGAAAGACACCCAGTACTTC. Residues: CASSSRGKDTQYF.

The chain is built from TRBV9 and TRBJ2-5; perhaps TRBD2 as D (7 bases). The germline V gene encodes CDR1 SGDLS and CDR2 YYNGEE. The CDR3 has 14 amino acids. Trimming shortened V by 4 bases and J by 4 bases, and 14 bases separated the two germline ends. CDR3 region: CASSPGGGGETQYF. The CDR3 coding sequence is TGTGCCAGCAGCCCTGGGGGAGGGGGAGAGACCCAGTACTTC.

Turning to this clone: Other DNA sequences from this sample encode an identical CDR3 as well. V gene TRBV6-1 combines with J gene TRBJ1-1; D is perhaps TRBD1 (5 bases). Trimming shortened V by 3 bases and J by 4 bases, and 12 bases separated the two germline ends. Germline lookup yields CDR1 MNHNS and CDR2 SASEGT. This CDR3 contains 14 residues. CDR3 amino acids: CASSEWSTGTEAFF. CDR3 nucleotides: TGTGCCAGCAGTGAGTGGTCAACAGGCACTGAAGCTTTCTTT.

The gene calls are TRBV29-1 and TRBJ2-7; 10 nucleotides align to TRBD2. After removal of 6 bases from V and 2 bases from J, the junction contained 10 bases not matched to a gene. Germline V gene sequence: CDR1 SQVTM, CDR2 ANQGSEA. The CDR3 contains 15 residues. The CDR3 DNA reads as TGCAGCGTCCTAAAACTAGCGGGAAACGCCTACGAGCAGTACTTC. Protein product: CSVLKLAGNAYEQYF.

The chain couples TRBV9 to TRBJ2-3, with a possible D match to TRBD1 (8 bases). V lost 2 bases to trimming and J lost 8 bases, with 21 bases between them. Germline V gene data show CDR1 as SGDLS and CDR2 as YYNGEE. The CDR3 contains 16 residues. The CDR3 reads CASSVTGAAGTSTQYF. CDR3 nucleotides: TGTGCCAGCAGCGTGACAGGGGCAGCGGGGACAAGTACGCAGTATTTT.

The chain joins TRBV6-1 to TRBJ1-6; 10 bases fit TRBD1. V trimming: 0 bases; J trimming: 0 bases; junction bases outside the gene matches: 8. The CDR3 is 20 amino acids. From germline, CDR1 is MNHNS and CDR2 SASEGT. CDR3 in amino acids: CASSEAPMTGGSSYNSPLHF. CDR3 nucleotide sequence: TGTGCCAGCAGTGAAGCGCCTATGACAGGGGGCAGCTCCTATAATTCACCCCTCCACTTT.

This sequence joins TRBV2 and TRBJ1-3, with TRBD1 matching over 7 bases. This CDR3 comprises 15 residues. CDR1 is SNHLY, CDR2 FYNNEI, per germline. J gave up 4 bases and V 6 bases, and 9 bases lay outside the gene matches. The CDR3 nucleotides read TGTGCCAGCAGGTACCGGGACAGTGCGGGAAACACCATATATTTT. Its translation is CASRYRDSAGNTIYF.

CDR3 bases: TGCGCCAGCAGTGAGCACCTATCTGAGGGCGAGCAGTACTTC. It yields the protein CASSEHLSEGEQYF. This chain links TRBV10-2 with TRBJ2-7; possible D gene TRBD2, 5 bases. This CDR3 contains 14 residues. Trimming shortened V by 2 bases and J by 6 bases, and 14 bases separated the two germline ends. Germline lookup yields CDR1 WSHSY and CDR2 SAAADI.

This sequence joins TRBV4-3 and TRBJ2-1; 8 nucleotides agree with TRBD1. This CDR3 is built from 14 residues. Trimming at V came to 4 bases and at J to 8 bases, leaving 7 bases not matched to a gene. Germline-derived CDR1 and CDR2 are LGHNA and YSLEER. The CDR3: CASSLGQGSDEQFF. CDR3 sequence (DNA): TGCGCCAGCAGCCTCGGACAGGGAAGTGATGAGCAGTTCTTC.

This sequence joins TRBV5-1 and TRBJ2-5; 15 positions match TRBD2. From germline, CDR1 is SGHRS and CDR2 YFSETQ. This CDR3 is built from 19 residues. V lost 0 bases and J lost 1; bases outside the gene matches: 7. CDR3 DNA sequence: TGCGCCAGCAGCTTGGCCCGGGGACTAGCGGGAGGTTCCCAAGAGACCCAGTACTTC. This codes for CASSLARGLAGGSQETQYF.

The V and J genes are TRBV5-1 and TRBJ2-1, with D unclear. This CDR3 is 14 amino acids long. V was clipped by 1 base and J by 5 bases, with 10 bases between them. The germline CDR1 and CDR2 sequences are SGHRS and YFSETQ. CDR3 sequence reads: CASSLLPGNNEQFF. The CDR3 coding sequence is TGCGCCAGCAGCTTGTTACCAGGAAACAATGAGCAGTTCTTC.

This CDR3 is CASSQQGFEGEQYF. CDR3 DNA: TGTGCCAGCAGCCAACAGGGATTTGAAGGCGAGCAGTACTTC. The V call is TRBV13, the J call TRBJ2-7, with D perhaps matching TRBD1 (6 bases). The V gene's germline CDR1 is PRHDT and CDR2 FYEKMQ (reference sequence). CDR3 size: 14 residues. V lost 5 bases to trimming and J lost 6 bases, with 17 bases between them. The whole variable domain, filled in from reference TRBV13 and TRBJ2-7, reads AAGVIQSPRHLIKEKRETATLKCYPIPRHDTVYWYQQGPGQDPQFLISFYEKMQSDKGSIPDRFSAQQFSDYHSELNMSSLELGDSALYFCASSQQGFEGEQYFGPGTRLTVT.

Worth noting for this clone: One end of the junction does not line up with germline, which may come from a read error. The CDR3 region is CASSVSGTAENQPQHF. CDR3 coding DNA: TGTGCCAGCAGTGTATCCGGGACAGCAGAAAATCAGCCCCAGCATTTT. The chain recombines TRBV27 with TRBJ1-5; 7 positions agree with TRBD1. The CDR3 runs to 16 residues. Germline V CDR1 and CDR2: MNHEY, SMNVEV (reference sequence).

V gene TRBV29-1 combines with J gene TRBJ1-1; 7 bases align to TRBD1. The germline V gene has CDR1 SQVTM and CDR2 ANQGSEA. The CDR3 extends over 12 amino acids. Trimming took 7 bases from V and 5 from J; bases not matched to a gene: 7. CDR3 protein: CSALYRGTEAFF. CDR3 in DNA: TGCAGCGCGCTATACAGGGGTACTGAAGCTTTCTTT.

With respect to this clone: Other DNA variants within this sample encode the same CDR3. The J gene is TRBJ1-1, the V gene TRBV7-9; 9 nucleotides agree with TRBD1. J gave up 2 bases and V 5 bases, and 3 bases lay outside the gene matches. The CDR3 spans 14 residues. Germline V lookup: CDR1 SEHNR, CDR2 FQNEAQ (reference sequence). The CDR3 region has the DNA TGTGCCAGCAGCCTGGGACAGGGAAACACTGAAGCTTTCTTT. Protein: CASSLGQGNTEAFF.

This chain connects TRBV2 to TRBJ2-7; 11 positions agree with TRBD2. Unmatched junction bases numbered 7, after V lost 3 bases and J lost 3 bases. This CDR3 comprises 16 residues. Germline CDR1 SNHLY, CDR2 FYNNEI. CDR3 protein: CASSDGLAGGLYEQYF. For the CDR3, the DNA is TGTGCCAGCAGTGATGGGCTAGCGGGGGGACTCTACGAGCAGTACTTC.

The chain employs TRBV30 and TRBJ1-5; 8 bases fit TRBD1. The CDR3 runs to 19 residues. The germline gives CDR1 GTSNPN, CDR2 SVGIG (reference sequence). J lost 0 bases, V lost 3 bases, and 16 bases had no gene match. The chain's CDR3 is CAWSHGQGQGFYSNQPQHF. Written as DNA, the CDR3 is TGTGCCTGGAGCCACGGTCAAGGACAGGGCTTCTATAGCAATCAGCCCCAGCATTTT. The whole variable domain, filled in from reference TRBV30 and TRBJ1-5, reads SQTIHQWPATLVQPVGSPLSLECTVEGTSNPNLYWYRQAAGRGLQLLFYSVGIGQISSEVPQNLSASRPQDRQFILSSKKLLLSDSGFYLCAWSHGQGQGFYSNQPQHFGDGTRLSIL.

This chain links TRBV18 with TRBJ1-5, with 8 bases aligning to TRBD1. Losses at the gene ends were 2 bases for V and 7 bases for J; bases not matched to a gene: 10. The CDR3 is 16 residues long. The germline gives CDR1 KGHSH, CDR2 LQKENI. Here the CDR3 DNA reads TGTGCCAGCTCACCAGGGATTGGACAGGGAGGCCAGCCCCAGCATTTT. It specifies CASSPGIGQGGQPQHF.

On this clone: The sample contains more than one DNA sequence encoding this CDR3. The chain employs TRBV11-2 and TRBJ2-1; D gene ambiguous. CDR3 length equals 16 residues. Deletions cut 5 bases from V and 0 bases from J, with 14 bases between. CDR1 is SGHAT and CDR2 is FQNNGV in the germline V gene. The CDR3 protein is CASSLRGDSSYNEQFF. The CDR3 coding sequence is TGTGCCAGCAGCCTCAGAGGAGATAGCTCCTACAATGAGCAGTTCTTC.

This chain links TRBV7-2 with TRBJ2-3, with no clear D. CDR3 length equals 18 residues. The V and J ends lost 1 base and 4 bases respectively, with 21 bases between them. Per germline, CDR1 SGHTA and CDR2 FQGNSA. This CDR3 is CASSLGVGYPEEADTQYF. The CDR3 DNA reads TGTGCCAGCAGCTTAGGGGTCGGTTATCCAGAGGAAGCAGATACGCAGTATTTT.

This chain connects TRBV27 to TRBJ2-7, with TRBD1 matching over 9 bases. The CDR3 totals 17 residues. J lost 3 bases, V lost 6 bases, and 15 bases had no gene match. Germline loops: CDR1 MNHEY, CDR2 SMNVEV (reference sequence). CDR3 residues: CASSRRRGTGLIYEQYF. CDR3 in DNA: TGTGCCAGCAGCCGACGACGAGGGACAGGGTTAATCTACGAGCAGTACTTC.

About this clone: The germline gene is not matched at one end of the junction; a read error may be the cause. V and J are TRBV30 and TRBJ1-3, with TRBD1 identical over 9 bases. The CDR3 loop spans 15 amino acids. Per the germline V gene, CDR1 is GTSNPN and CDR2 is SVGIG (reference sequence). CDR3 nucleotide sequence: TGTGCCTGGAGTAAACCGGGACAGGGACTCCCCGAAGATGATTTT. Its translation is CAWSKPGQGLPEDDF. Full variable domain (rest looked up from reference TRBV30 and TRBJ1-3): SQTIHQWPATLVQPVGSPLSLECTVEGTSNPNLYWYRQAAGRGLQLLFYSVGIGQISSEVPQNLSASRPQDRQFILSSKKLLLSDSGFYLCAWSKPGQGLPEDDFGEGSWLTVV.

This chain's CDR3 is CAWYRGRGAFF. The CDR3 DNA is TGTGCCTGGTACAGGGGGCGCGGGGCTTTCTTT. The chain employs TRBV30 and TRBJ1-1, with 9 bases identical to TRBD1. Trimming took 5 bases from V and 11 from J; bases not matched to a gene: 6. The CDR3 has 11 residues. From germline, CDR1 is GTSNPN and CDR2 SVGIG (reference sequence).